The present TCR beta chain was sequenced within a study of control samples from healthy donors and cancer patients. Profiling relied on immunoSEQ multiplex PCR, and the TCRdb table lists in-frame clones only, not all of them. The sample comprises roughly 81,000 clones, around 84% of which are singletons, and about 9.9% rests with the top ten. Germline CDR1 is SGHRS and CDR2 is YFSETQ. Trimming stripped 3 bases from V and 2 bases from J, with 2 bases between. The CDR3 consists of 11 residues. This sequence originates from a man aged 60 to 69 with head and neck cancer. The chain has TRBV5-1 and TRBJ2-5; D unresolved. Sequencing was carried out using PBMCs. CDR3 sequence (DNA): TGCGCCAGCAGCTGGCAAGAGACCCAGTACTTC. It specifies CASSWQETQYF.